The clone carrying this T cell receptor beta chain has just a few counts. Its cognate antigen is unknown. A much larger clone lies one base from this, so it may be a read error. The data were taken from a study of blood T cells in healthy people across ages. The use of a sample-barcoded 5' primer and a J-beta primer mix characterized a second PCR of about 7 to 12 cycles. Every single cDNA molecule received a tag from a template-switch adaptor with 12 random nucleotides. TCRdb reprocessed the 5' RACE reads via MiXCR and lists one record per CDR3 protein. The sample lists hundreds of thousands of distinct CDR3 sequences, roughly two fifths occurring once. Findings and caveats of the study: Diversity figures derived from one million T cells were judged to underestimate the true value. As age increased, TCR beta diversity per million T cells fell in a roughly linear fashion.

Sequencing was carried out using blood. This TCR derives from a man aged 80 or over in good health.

CDR3 residues: CASSAGGGRYEQYF. The CDR3 nucleotides are TGTGCCAGCAGTGCCGGCGGGGGCCGTTACGAGCAGTACTTC. V is TRBV28 and J is TRBJ2-7; TRBD2 is a possible D gene (7 bases). With 5 bases removed from V and 4 bases from J, the gap between germline ends came to 15 bases. Germline V gives CDR1 MDHEN, CDR2 SYDVKM. The CDR3 is 14 amino acids.